These 30 T cell receptor beta chains were all obtained from the same sample, sequenced in a study of blood T cell repertoires in COVID-19. Repertoires were generated with immunoSEQ multiplex PCR, while TCRdb's copy carries only in-frame clones and drops some. This table holds almost 200,000 clones, roughly 90% found once. The sequenced sample consisted of PBMCs or T cells enriched from blood (not recorded which). The receptors originated from a woman under 30 who had recovered from COVID-19.

Here the CDR3 reads CASNIQGARGYTF. The DNA of the CDR3 is TGTGCCAGCAACATACAGGGGGCGCGCGGCTACACCTTC. The chain couples TRBV2 to TRBJ1-2; 9 bases fit TRBD1. CDR1 and CDR2 from the germline V gene are SNHLY and FYNNEI. The CDR3 length is 13 residues. With V trimmed by 7 bases and J by 8 bases, 8 bases remained unmatched.

The V call is TRBV30, the J call TRBJ2-1; D may be TRBD2 (5 bases). This CDR3 region has 13 residues. Between the trimmed V and J ends, which lost 0 bases and 9 bases, there was a span of 12 bases. Germline loops: CDR1 GTSNPN, CDR2 SVGIG (reference sequence). CDR3 amino acids: CAWSVRGLTEQFF. The DNA of the CDR3 is TGTGCCTGGAGTGTAAGAGGGCTGACTGAGCAGTTCTTC. Full variable domain (outside the CDR3, taken from reference TRBV30 and TRBJ2-1): SQTIHQWPATLVQPVGSPLSLECTVEGTSNPNLYWYRQAAGRGLQLLFYSVGIGQISSEVPQNLSASRPQDRQFILSSKKLLLSDSGFYLCAWSVRGLTEQFFGPGTRLTVL.

The chain uses TRBV13 and TRBJ2-1; D possibly corresponds to TRBD2 (6 bases). The V gene lost 5 bases and the J gene lost 8 bases, with 19 bases spanning the gap. The CDR3 contains 15 residues. Germline CDR1 reads PRHDT; CDR2 reads FYEKMQ (reference sequence). CDR3 sequence: CASSTGAGPGDEQFF. The CDR3 DNA is TGTGCCAGCAGCACGGGAGCGGGCCCCGGAGATGAGCAGTTCTTC. Full variable domain (missing parts from reference TRBV13 and TRBJ2-1): AAGVIQSPRHLIKEKRETATLKCYPIPRHDTVYWYQQGPGQDPQFLISFYEKMQSDKGSIPDRFSAQQFSDYHSELNMSSLELGDSALYFCASSTGAGPGDEQFFGPGTRLTVL.

The chain joins TRBV7-2 to TRBJ1-1, with D possibly being TRBD1 (5 bases). Trimming removed 1 base at V and 1 base at J, with 7 bases between. Germline assignment: CDR1 SGHTA and CDR2 FQGNSA. The CDR3 is made up of 14 amino acids. The CDR3 reads CASSLVRENTEAFF. CDR3 sequence (DNA): TGTGCCAGCAGCTTAGTCAGGGAGAACACTGAAGCTTTCTTT.

The rearrangement joins TRBV5-5 to TRBJ2-7; TRBD2 matches at 8 bases. J lost 3 bases, V lost 1 base, and 3 bases had no gene match. Germline V CDR1 and CDR2: SGHKS, YYEKEE (reference sequence). There are 14 residues in the CDR3. CDR3 region: CASSLTGGHYEQYF. In nucleotides, the CDR3 is TGTGCCAGCAGCTTGACGGGGGGGCACTACGAGCAGTACTTC. The full variable domain, rest sourced from reference TRBV5-5 and TRBJ2-7, is DAGVTQSPTHLIKTRGQQVTLRCSPISGHKSVSWYQQVLGQGPQFIFQYYEKEERGRGNFPDRFSARQFPNYSSELNVNALLLGDSALYLCASSLTGGHYEQYFGPGTRLTVT.

The gene calls are TRBV29-1 and TRBJ2-1; a possible D gene is TRBD2 (6 bases). CDR1 and CDR2 from the germline V gene are SQVTM and ANQGSEA. The CDR3 totals 13 residues. The DNA of the CDR3 is TGCAGTACTTTTGGCGGGGTTTCTAATGAGCAGTTCTTC. It is translated as CSTFGGVSNEQFF.

The chain has TRBV7-9 and TRBJ1-2; TRBD1 matches 12 bases. Per germline, CDR1 SEHNR and CDR2 FQNEAQ (reference sequence). There are 15 residues in the CDR3. V shed 3 bases, J shed 6 bases, and the junction held 5 bases outside the gene matches. The DNA for the CDR3 is TGTGCCAGCAGCTTGCCGGGACAGGGGGCGGATGGCTACACCTTC. It codes for CASSLPGQGADGYTF. Filled out from reference TRBV7-9 and TRBJ1-2, the complete variable domain reads DTGVSQNPRHKITKRGQNVTFRCDPISEHNRLYWYRQTLGQGPEFLTYFQNEAQLEKSRLLSDRFSAERPKGSFSTLEIQRTEQGDSAMYLCASSLPGQGADGYTFGSGTRLTVV.

This clone was counted a single time. The V call is TRBV28, the J call TRBJ1-4; 9 bases match TRBD1. V gave up 5 bases and J gave up 2 bases; unmatched junction bases: 6. This CDR3 has 16 residues. Looked up from germline, CDR1 is MDHEN and CDR2 is SYDVKM. The CDR3 nucleotides read TGTGCCAGCAGTCTGGACAGGGGCCGGACTAATGAAAAACTGTTTTTT. Encoded protein: CASSLDRGRTNEKLFF. Full variable domain (remainder filled in from reference TRBV28 and TRBJ1-4): DVKVTQSSRYLVKRTGEKVFLECVQDMDHENMFWYRQDPGLGLRLIYFSYDVKMKEKGDIPEGYSVSREKKERFSLILESASTNQTSMYLCASSLDRGRTNEKLFFGSGTQLSVL.

This clone was detected once. This sequence joins TRBV7-3 and TRBJ2-3; 7 nucleotides line up with TRBD2. The CDR3 contains 14 residues. Germline V gene sequence: CDR1 SGHTA, CDR2 FQGTGA. Losses at the gene ends were 10 bases for V and 8 bases for J; bases not matched to a gene: 15. In DNA, the CDR3 is TGTGCCACCCGCGCTAGCGGAGTGGAGACTACGCAGTATTTT. Its protein is CATRASGVETTQYF.

This chain links TRBV10-2 with TRBJ1-4; D ambiguous. Germline values: CDR1 WSHSY, CDR2 SAAADI. The CDR3 runs to 13 residues. Trimming removed 0 bases from V and 8 bases from J, with 7 bases in between. CDR3 sequence reads: CASSESFSEKLFF. CDR3 DNA sequence: TGCGCCAGCAGTGAGTCGTTCTCCGAAAAACTGTTTTTT.

CDR3 nucleotides: TGTGCCAGCAGTACCGGGTCTCAAGGTCCGTATTTT. Translation gives CASSTGSQGPYF. The chain has TRBV28 and TRBJ2-3; D is uncertain. The CDR3 is 12 residues long. Trimming left V 5 bases short and J 14 bases short, with 17 bases between. Per the germline V gene, CDR1 is MDHEN and CDR2 is SYDVKM.

The V call is TRBV3-1 (or the pseudogene TRBV3-2), the J call TRBJ1-1; TRBD1 matches 11 bases. The CDR3 has 14 residues. J was trimmed by 4 bases and V by 4 bases; bases with no gene match: 2. CDR1 LGHDT and CDR2 YNNKEL come from the germline V gene (reference sequence). The CDR3 is CASSRTGGVTEAFF. CDR3 coding DNA: TGTGCCAGCAGCCGGACAGGGGGCGTCACTGAAGCTTTCTTT.

The chain links TRBV7-9 to TRBJ1-5; no clear D gene. The CDR3 has 12 residues. The germline CDR1 and CDR2 sequences are SEHNR and FQNEAQ (reference sequence). V was shortened by 4 bases and J by 7 bases, with 8 bases between the two germline ends. This CDR3 is CASSSPGQPQHF. CDR3 DNA sequence: TGTGCCAGCAGCTCCCCGGGGCAGCCCCAGCATTTT.

CDR3 protein: CASSLYVGGNTEAFF. The CDR3 coding sequence is TGTGCCAGCAGCTTATACGTCGGCGGTAACACTGAAGCTTTCTTT. V gene TRBV13 combines with J gene TRBJ1-1, with D unresolved. The CDR3 runs 15 residues. V was cut by 2 bases and J by 2 bases, with 12 bases left in between. In germline, CDR1 is PRHDT, CDR2 FYEKMQ (reference sequence).

The rearrangement links TRBV4-1 to TRBJ1-5; D unclear. Looked up from germline, CDR1 is MGHRA and CDR2 is YSYEKL. The V gene lost 0 bases and the J gene lost 9 bases, with 9 bases spanning the gap. The CDR3 sequence is 13 residues long. Here the CDR3 reads CASSQEIELPQHF. The CDR3 DNA reads TGCGCCAGCAGCCAAGAGATAGAACTGCCCCAGCATTTT.

In DNA form, the CDR3 reads TGTGCCAGCAGGGGACAGGCTGGAAACACCATATATTTT. As protein: CASRGQAGNTIYF. The V call is TRBV2, the J call TRBJ1-3; TRBD1 agrees at 8 bases. V gave up 6 bases and J gave up 2 bases; unmatched junction bases: 0. The CDR3 is made up of 13 amino acids. CDR1 and CDR2 from the germline V gene are SNHLY and FYNNEI.

A single count supports this clone. The chain uses TRBV18 and TRBJ1-3, with 8 bases fitting TRBD1. This CDR3 spans 17 amino acids. After removal of 4 bases from V and 0 bases from J, the junction contained 8 bases not matched to a gene. CDR1 KGHSH and CDR2 LQKENI come from the germline V gene. The chain's CDR3 is CASSLRTGRISGNTIYF. As DNA, the CDR3 is TGTGCCAGCTCACTGAGGACAGGGAGGATCTCTGGAAACACCATATATTTT.

The V call is TRBV7-9, the J call TRBJ2-2, with 9 bases lining up with TRBD2. Germline V gene lookup returns CDR1 SEHNR and CDR2 FQNEAQ (reference sequence). The CDR3 is made up of 16 amino acids. The junction had 3 bases not matched to a gene; V was cut back by 2 bases and J by 2 bases. The CDR3 coding sequence is TGTGCCAGCAGCTTATTAGCGGGGGACAACACCGGGGAGCTGTTTTTT. Translated, it gives CASSLLAGDNTGELFF. Full variable domain (missing parts from reference TRBV7-9 and TRBJ2-2): DTGVSQNPRHKITKRGQNVTFRCDPISEHNRLYWYRQTLGQGPEFLTYFQNEAQLEKSRLLSDRFSAERPKGSFSTLEIQRTEQGDSAMYLCASSLLAGDNTGELFFGEGSRLTVL.

V and J are TRBV7-7 and TRBJ2-7; possible D gene TRBD2, 6 bases. Germline CDR1 SSHAT, CDR2 FNYEAQ (reference sequence). With 3 bases removed from V and 7 bases from J, the gap between germline ends came to 13 bases. This CDR3 spans 13 amino acids. The DNA of the CDR3 is TGTGCCAGCAGCTTCAGGGATGGGGGGGAGCAGTACTTC. Encoded protein: CASSFRDGGEQYF.

The CDR3 region is CASSQSPGFSYNEQFF. The CDR3 DNA reads TGTGCCAGCAGCCAATCACCGGGGTTTTCCTACAATGAGCAGTTCTTC. The chain combines TRBV7-9 with TRBJ2-1; a possible D gene is TRBD2 (5 bases). The CDR3 extends over 16 amino acids. Deletions cut 5 bases from V and 1 base from J, with 15 bases between. Per the germline V gene, CDR1 is SEHNR and CDR2 is FQNEAQ (reference sequence). Full variable domain (remainder filled in from reference TRBV7-9 and TRBJ2-1): DTGVSQNPRHKITKRGQNVTFRCDPISEHNRLYWYRQTLGQGPEFLTYFQNEAQLEKSRLLSDRFSAERPKGSFSTLEIQRTEQGDSAMYLCASSQSPGFSYNEQFFGPGTRLTVL.

V usage is TRBV24-1 and J usage is TRBJ2-5, with 8 bases lining up with TRBD2. The CDR3 has 16 amino acids. Germline V gene data show CDR1 as KGHDR and CDR2 as SFDVKD. The ends lost 1 base at V and 3 bases at J; junction bases unmatched: 6. The CDR3 sequence: CATSDFFAGGEETQYF. The CDR3 coding sequence is TGTGCCACCAGTGATTTTTTCGCGGGGGGAGAAGAGACCCAGTACTTC.

The chain recombines TRBV7-9 with TRBJ1-1; maybe TRBD1 (5 bases). V shed 1 base and J shed 3 bases, with 12 bases lying between them. The CDR3 has 15 residues. Germline V CDR1 and CDR2: SEHNR, FQNEAQ (reference sequence). The DNA of the CDR3 is TGTGCCAGCAGCTTAGGACAAGGGGCAGACACTGAAGCTTTCTTT. Amino acid sequence: CASSLGQGADTEAFF.

The chain couples TRBV11-2 to TRBJ1-2; TRBD1 matches 9 bases. The V and J ends lost 6 bases and 4 bases, in that order; junction bases with no gene match: 18. CDR3 length: 18 residues. The germline gives CDR1 SGHAT, CDR2 FQNNGV. CDR3 sequence: CASRRTGTGKRDGYGYTF. The CDR3 nucleotides are TGTGCCAGCAGGCGCACCGGGACAGGGAAGAGAGATGGCTATGGCTACACCTTC.

The genes are TRBV5-1 and TRBJ1-2, with 11 nucleotides matching TRBD1. Germline V lookup: CDR1 SGHRS, CDR2 YFSETQ. The CDR3 has 13 amino acids. The J segment lost 8 bases and the V segment lost 6 bases, leaving 6 bases of the junction unmatched. The CDR3 sequence is CASNGDRGKGYTF. The CDR3 DNA is TGCGCCAGCAATGGGGACAGGGGGAAAGGCTACACCTTC.

V and J are TRBV28 and TRBJ1-2; 7 bases match TRBD1. Germline CDR1 MDHEN, CDR2 SYDVKM. The CDR3 extends over 15 amino acids. With 5 bases clipped from V and 2 bases from J, the junction kept 8 bases outside the gene matches. In DNA form, the CDR3 reads TGTGCCAGCAGTCCTCCGGACAGGCCAAACTATGGCTACACCTTC. Protein: CASSPPDRPNYGYTF.

The chain joins TRBV27 to TRBJ2-1, with 7 bases identical to TRBD1. After removal of 5 bases from V and 5 bases from J, the junction contained 6 bases not matched to a gene. The germline CDR1 and CDR2 sequences are MNHEY and SMNVEV (reference sequence). This CDR3 contains 14 residues. CDR3 loop: CASSPGQMNNEQFF. The CDR3, as DNA: TGTGCCAGCAGTCCGGGACAGATGAACAATGAGCAGTTCTTC.

The CDR3: CASSHRGRDTGELFF. The CDR3 DNA reads as TGTGCCAGCAGTCACAGGGGGCGCGACACCGGGGAGCTGTTTTTT. The chain employs TRBV28 and TRBJ2-2; 9 bases fit TRBD1. The ends lost 5 bases at V and 3 bases at J; junction bases unmatched: 4. Looked up from germline, CDR1 is MDHEN and CDR2 is SYDVKM. The CDR3 consists of 15 residues.

The genes are TRBV7-6 and TRBJ2-5, with a weak D call TRBD2 (5 bases). Trimming cost V 7 bases and J 2 bases, with 14 bases left between them. Germline-derived CDR1 and CDR2 are SGHVS and FNYEAQ. The CDR3 is made up of 14 amino acids. CDR3 sequence (DNA): TGTGCCAGCACCCGAGGGTGGTCGCAAGAGACCCAGTACTTC. Its translation is CASTRGWSQETQYF. Looking up the rest from reference TRBV7-6 and TRBJ2-5 gives the full variable domain: GAGVSQSPRYKVTKRGQDVALRCDPISGHVSLYWYRQALGQGPEFLTYFNYEAQQDKSGLPNDRFSAERPEGSISTLTIQRTEQRDSAMYRCASTRGWSQETQYFGPGTRLLVL.

This clone has a single count. The V call is TRBV9, the J call TRBJ2-1, with 9 bases that match TRBD2. This CDR3 region has 16 residues. Germline CDR1 and CDR2: SGDLS and YYNGEE. With 0 bases clipped from V and 7 bases from J, the junction kept 8 bases outside the gene matches. Here the CDR3 reads CASSVGAGGLTNEQFF. The CDR3 DNA reads TGTGCCAGCAGCGTAGGTGCGGGGGGGCTGACAAATGAGCAGTTCTTC.

The V and J genes are TRBV28 and TRBJ2-5; 7 positions agree with TRBD1. The CDR3 runs to 14 residues. V was clipped by 9 bases and J by 3 bases; unmatched bases: 10. Germline CDR1 is MDHEN and CDR2 is SYDVKM. The CDR3 here is CASTSTGTEETQYF. CDR3 nucleotide sequence: TGTGCCAGTACCTCAACAGGGACAGAAGAGACCCAGTACTTC.